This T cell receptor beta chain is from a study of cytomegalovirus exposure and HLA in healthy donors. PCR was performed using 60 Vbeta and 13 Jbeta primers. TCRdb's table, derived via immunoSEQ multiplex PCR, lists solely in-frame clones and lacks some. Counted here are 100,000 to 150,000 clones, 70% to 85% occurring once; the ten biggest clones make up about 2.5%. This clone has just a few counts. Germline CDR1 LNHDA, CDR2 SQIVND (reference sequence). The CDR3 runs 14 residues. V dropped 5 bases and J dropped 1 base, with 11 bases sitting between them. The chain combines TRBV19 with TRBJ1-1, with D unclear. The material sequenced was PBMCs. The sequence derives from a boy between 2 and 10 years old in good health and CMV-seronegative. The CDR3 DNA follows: TGTGCCAGTAGTCTCAGGACTTCGAACACTGAAGCTTTCTTT. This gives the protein CASSLRTSNTEAFF.